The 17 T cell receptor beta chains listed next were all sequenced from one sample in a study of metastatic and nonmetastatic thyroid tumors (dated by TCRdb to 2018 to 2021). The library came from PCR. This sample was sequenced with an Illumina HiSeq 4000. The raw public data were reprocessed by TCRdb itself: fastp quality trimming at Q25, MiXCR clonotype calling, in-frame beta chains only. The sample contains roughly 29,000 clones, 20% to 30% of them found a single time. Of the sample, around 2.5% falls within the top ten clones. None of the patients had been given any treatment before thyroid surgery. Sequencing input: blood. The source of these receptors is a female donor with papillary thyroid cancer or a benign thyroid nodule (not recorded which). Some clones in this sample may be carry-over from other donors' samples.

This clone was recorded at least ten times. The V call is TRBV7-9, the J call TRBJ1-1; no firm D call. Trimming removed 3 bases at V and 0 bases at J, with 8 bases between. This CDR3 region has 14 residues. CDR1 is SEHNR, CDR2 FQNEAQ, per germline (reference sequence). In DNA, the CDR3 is TGTGCCAGCAGCTTGGGCAGGATGAACACTGAAGCTTTCTTT. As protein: CASSLGRMNTEAFF.

The CDR3 DNA follows: TGTGCCTGGAGAATCGGGGGATTCGCCAATCAGCCCCAGCATTTT. Its translation: CAWRIGGFANQPQHF. The chain links TRBV30 to TRBJ1-5, with a weak D call TRBD1 (5 bases). In germline, CDR1 is GTSNPN, CDR2 SVGIG (reference sequence). V lost 3 bases and J 3 bases, leaving 15 bases between the germline ends. The CDR3 loop spans 15 amino acids.

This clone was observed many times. The CDR3 sequence is CASSYPGQGDGYTF. The CDR3 bases are TGTGCCAGCAGCTACCCGGGACAGGGAGATGGCTACACCTTC. V and J are TRBV5-4 and TRBJ1-2; TRBD1 matches at 9 bases. CDR1 is SGHNT, CDR2 YYREEE, per germline (reference sequence). Trimming cost V 3 bases and J 6 bases; bases outside gene matches: 6. CDR3 length: 14 amino acids.

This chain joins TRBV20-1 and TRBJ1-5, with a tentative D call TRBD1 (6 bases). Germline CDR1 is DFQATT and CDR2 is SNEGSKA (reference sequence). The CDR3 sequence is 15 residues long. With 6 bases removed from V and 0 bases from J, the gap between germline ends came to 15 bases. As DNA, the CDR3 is TGCAGTGCGTCGAAGACAGGTTATAGCAATCAGCCCCAGCATTTT. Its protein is CSASKTGYSNQPQHF.

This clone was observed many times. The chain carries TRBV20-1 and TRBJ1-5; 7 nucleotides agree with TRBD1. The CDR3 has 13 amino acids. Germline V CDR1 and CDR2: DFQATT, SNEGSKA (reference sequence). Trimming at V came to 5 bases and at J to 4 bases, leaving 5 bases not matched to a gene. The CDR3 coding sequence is TGCAGTGCTGCGGACAGGCCAAATCAGCCCCAGCATTTT. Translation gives CSAADRPNQPQHF.

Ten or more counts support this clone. CDR3: CASRWGGDEQYF. CDR3 in DNA: TGTGCCAGCAGGTGGGGAGGGGACGAGCAGTACTTC. V is TRBV7-9 and J is TRBJ2-7, with 7 bases aligning to TRBD2. The CDR3 loop spans 12 amino acids. Unmatched junction bases numbered 4, after V lost 6 bases and J lost 5 bases. Germline loops: CDR1 SEHNR, CDR2 FQNEAQ (reference sequence).

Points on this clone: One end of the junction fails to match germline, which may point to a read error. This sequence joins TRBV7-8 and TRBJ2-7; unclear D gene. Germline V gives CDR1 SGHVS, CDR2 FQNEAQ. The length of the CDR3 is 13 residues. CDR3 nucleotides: TGTGTCAGCAGCCGTACAGAATCCTACGAGCAGTACTTC. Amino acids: CVSSRTESYEQYF. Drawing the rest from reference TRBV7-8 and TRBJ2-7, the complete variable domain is GAGVSQSPRYKVAKRGQDVALRCDPISGHVSLFWYQQALGQGPEFLTYFQNEAQLDKSGLPSDRFFAERPEGSVSTLKIQRTQQEDSAVYLCVSSRTESYEQYFGPGTRLTVT.

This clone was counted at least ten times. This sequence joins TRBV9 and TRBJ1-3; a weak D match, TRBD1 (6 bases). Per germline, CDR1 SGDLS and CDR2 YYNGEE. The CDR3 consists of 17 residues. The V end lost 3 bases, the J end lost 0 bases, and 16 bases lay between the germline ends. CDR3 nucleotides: TGTGCCAGCAGCGGGGGGACACAATCACTCTCTGGAAACACCATATATTTT. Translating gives CASSGGTQSLSGNTIYF.

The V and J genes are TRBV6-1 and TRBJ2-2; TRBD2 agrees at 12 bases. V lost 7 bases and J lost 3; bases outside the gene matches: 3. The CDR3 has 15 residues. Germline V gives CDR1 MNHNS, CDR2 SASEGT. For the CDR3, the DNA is TGTGCCAGCACCAGACTAGCGGGAGACACCGGGGAGCTGTTTTTT. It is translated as CASTRLAGDTGELFF.

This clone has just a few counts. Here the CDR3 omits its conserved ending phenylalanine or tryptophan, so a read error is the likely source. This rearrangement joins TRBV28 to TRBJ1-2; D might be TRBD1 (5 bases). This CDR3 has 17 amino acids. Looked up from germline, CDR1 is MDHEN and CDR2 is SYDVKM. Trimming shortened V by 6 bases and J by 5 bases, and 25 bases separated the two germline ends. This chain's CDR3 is CASRDGLGTPGQYGYTL. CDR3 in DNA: TGTGCCAGCAGGGACGGCCTGGGGACTCCGGGCCAATATGGCTACACCTTA.

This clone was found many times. The CDR3 region is CASSPDWGDVGNEQFF. DNA of the CDR3: TGTGCCAGCAGCCCCGACTGGGGCGACGTCGGCAATGAGCAGTTCTTC. This rearrangement joins TRBV7-9 to TRBJ2-1, with D possibly being TRBD1 (5 bases). V was shortened by 5 bases and J by 6 bases, with 20 bases between the two germline ends. Germline V gene sequence: CDR1 SEHNR, CDR2 FQNEAQ (reference sequence). The CDR3 is 16 amino acids.

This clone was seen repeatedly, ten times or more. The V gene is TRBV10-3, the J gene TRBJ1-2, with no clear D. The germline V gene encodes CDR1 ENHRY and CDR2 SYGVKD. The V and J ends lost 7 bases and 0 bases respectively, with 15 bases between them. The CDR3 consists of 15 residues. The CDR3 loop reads CAITRDRRANYGYTF. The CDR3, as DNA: TGTGCCATCACTCGCGACCGGAGGGCTAACTATGGCTACACCTTC.

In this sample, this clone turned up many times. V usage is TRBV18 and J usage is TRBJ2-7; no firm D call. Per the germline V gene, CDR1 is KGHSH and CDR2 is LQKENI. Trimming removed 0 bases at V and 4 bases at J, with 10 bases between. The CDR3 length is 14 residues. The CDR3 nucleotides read TGTGCCAGCTCACCACCTGATTGGTCTTACGAGCAGTACTTC. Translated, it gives CASSPPDWSYEQYF.

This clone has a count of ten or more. CDR3 DNA sequence: TGTGCCAGTAGTATGTGCTCGGACTACCCGCACGAGCAGTACTTC. Translation: CASSMCSDYPHEQYF. The chain combines TRBV19 with TRBJ2-7, with D maybe TRBD2 (6 bases). The V end was cut by 3 bases, the J end by 5 bases, with 17 bases between. The CDR3 is made up of 15 amino acids. CDR1 and CDR2 from the germline V gene are LNHDA and SQIVND (reference sequence).

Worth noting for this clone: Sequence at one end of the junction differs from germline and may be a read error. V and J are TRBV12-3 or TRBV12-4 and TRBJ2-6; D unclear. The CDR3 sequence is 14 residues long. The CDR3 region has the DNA TGTGCCAGCACGACCCTTTCTGGGTCCCACGTCCGGACTTTC. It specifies CASTTLSGSHVRTF.

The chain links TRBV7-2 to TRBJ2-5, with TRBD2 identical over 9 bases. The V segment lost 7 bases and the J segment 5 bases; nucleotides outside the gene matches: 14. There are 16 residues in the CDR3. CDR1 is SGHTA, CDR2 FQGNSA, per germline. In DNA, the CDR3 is TGTGCCAGCACCCGAGCGGGGGGAGGGCCTGGGGAGACCCAGTACTTC. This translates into CASTRAGGGPGETQYF. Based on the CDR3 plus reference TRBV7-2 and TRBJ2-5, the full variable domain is GAGVSQSPSNKVTEKGKDVELRCDPISGHTALYWYRQSLGQGLEFLIYFQGNSAPDKSGLPSDRFSAERTGGSVSTLTIQRTQQEDSAVYLCASTRAGGGPGETQYFGPGTRLLVL.

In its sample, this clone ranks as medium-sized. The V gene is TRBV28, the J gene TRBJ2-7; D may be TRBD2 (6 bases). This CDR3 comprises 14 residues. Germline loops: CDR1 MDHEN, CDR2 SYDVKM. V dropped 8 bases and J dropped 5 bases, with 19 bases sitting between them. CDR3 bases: TGTGCCAGCGGAGGGATCTTGGAGGGGCACGAGCAGTACTTC. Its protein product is CASGGILEGHEQYF.